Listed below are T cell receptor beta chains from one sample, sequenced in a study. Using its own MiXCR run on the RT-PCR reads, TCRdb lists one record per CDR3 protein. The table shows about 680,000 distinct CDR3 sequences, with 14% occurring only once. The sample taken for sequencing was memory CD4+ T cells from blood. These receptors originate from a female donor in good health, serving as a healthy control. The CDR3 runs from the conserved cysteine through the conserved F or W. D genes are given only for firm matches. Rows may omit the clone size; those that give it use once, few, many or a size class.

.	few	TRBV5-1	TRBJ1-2	CASSLDWNYGYTF	TGCGCCAGCAGCTTGGACTGGAACTATGGCTACACCTTC
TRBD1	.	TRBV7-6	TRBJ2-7	CASSPTPGTGAYEQYF	TGTGCCAGCAGTCCCACCCCCGGGACAGGGGCCTACGAGCAGTACTTC
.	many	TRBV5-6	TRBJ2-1	CASSFSLTSYNEQFF	TGTGCCAGCAGCTTCTCGCTGACTTCCTACAATGAGCAGTTCTTC
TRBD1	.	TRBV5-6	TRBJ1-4	CASSSQGAQSEKLFF	TGTGCCAGCAGCTCACAGGGGGCGCAGAGTGAAAAACTGTTTTTT
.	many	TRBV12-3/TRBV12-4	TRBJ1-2	CASSGSIGTQYTF	TGTGCCAGCAGTGGTTCCATCGGGACACAATACACCTTC
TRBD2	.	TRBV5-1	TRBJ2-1	CASRVLAGTYNEQFF	TGCGCCAGCAGAGTATTAGCGGGAACCTACAATGAGCAGTTCTTC
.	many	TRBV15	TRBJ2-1	CATSRDHGSEQFF	TGTGCCACCAGCAGAGATCACGGGTCTGAGCAGTTCTTC
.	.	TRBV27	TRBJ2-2	CASSNSGLPTGELFF	TGTGCCAGCAGTAACTCGGGACTCCCCACCGGGGAGCTGTTTTTT
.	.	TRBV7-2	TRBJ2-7	CASSSGRTMINEQYF	TGTGCCAGCAGCTCAGGACGGACCATGATCAACGAGCAGTACTTC
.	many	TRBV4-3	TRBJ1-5	CASSQDLWKAQHF	TGCGCCAGCAGCCAAGATCTATGGAAGGCCCAGCATTTT
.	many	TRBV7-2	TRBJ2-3	CASAVSFGEDTQYF	TGTGCCAGCGCCGTCAGTTTTGGGGAAGATACGCAGTATTTT
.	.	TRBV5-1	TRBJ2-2	CASSLINPNTGELFF	TGCGCCAGCAGCTTGATAAACCCGAACACCGGGGAGCTGTTTTTT
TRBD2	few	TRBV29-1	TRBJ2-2	CSVEDHHRGAGLAARPNTGELFF	TGCAGCGTCGAAGATCATCATAGGGGGGCGGGACTAGCGGCCCGACCGAACACCGGGGAGCTGTTTTTT
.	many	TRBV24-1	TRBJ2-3	CATSDHGSRGTDTQYF	TGTGCCACCAGTGACCATGGATCAAGGGGTACAGATACGCAGTATTTT
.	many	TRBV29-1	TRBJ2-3	CSVGGTDTQYF	TGCAGCGTTGGGGGCACAGATACGCAGTATTTT
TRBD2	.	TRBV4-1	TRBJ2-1	CASSQELAGSFNEQFF	TGCGCCAGCAGCCAAGAGCTAGCGGGGTCTTTCAATGAGCAGTTCTTC
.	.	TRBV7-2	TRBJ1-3	CASSPGFVSGNTIYF	TGTGCCAGCAGCCCCGGGTTTGTTTCTGGAAACACCATATATTTT
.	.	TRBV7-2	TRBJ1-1	CASWGVVNTEAFF	TGTGCCAGCTGGGGGGTTGTCAACACTGAAGCTTTCTTT
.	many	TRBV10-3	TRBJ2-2	CAITGTNTGELFF	TGTGCCATCACCGGAACGAACACCGGGGAGCTGTTTTTT
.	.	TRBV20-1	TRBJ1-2	CSVSSGGDYGYTF	TGCAGTGTTTCGTCCGGGGGGGACTATGGCTACACCTTC
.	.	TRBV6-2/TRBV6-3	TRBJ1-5	CASSTIEGTDSRPQHF	TGTGCCAGCAGCACAATTGAAGGGACGGACTCTAGGCCCCAGCATTTT
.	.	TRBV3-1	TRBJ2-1	CASSQDRSEQFF	TGTGCCAGCAGCCAAGATAGGAGTGAGCAGTTCTTC
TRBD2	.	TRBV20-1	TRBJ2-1	CSAQKREGFDNEQFF	TGCAGTGCCCAAAAGCGGGAGGGATTCGACAATGAGCAGTTCTTC
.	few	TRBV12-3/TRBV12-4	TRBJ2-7	CASSLFAVSSYEQYF	TGTGCCAGCAGTTTATTTGCCGTAAGTAGCTACGAGCAGTACTTC
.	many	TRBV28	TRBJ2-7	CASRLGVYEQYF	TGTGCCAGCAGGTTGGGGGTATACGAGCAGTACTTC
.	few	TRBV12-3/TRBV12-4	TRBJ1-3	CASSLTGASGNTIYF	TGTGCCAGCAGTTTAACGGGAGCATCTGGAAACACCATATATTTT
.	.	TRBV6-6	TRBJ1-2	CASRQIHDNYGYTF	TGTGCCAGCAGACAAATACACGATAACTATGGCTACACCTTC
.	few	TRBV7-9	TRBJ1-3	CASSLARLGSGNTIYF	TGTGCCAGCAGCTTAGCCAGGCTGGGCTCTGGAAACACCATATATTTT
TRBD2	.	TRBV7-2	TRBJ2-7	CASSLGGTRRYEQYF	TGTGCCAGCAGCTTAGGCGGGACTAGGAGGTACGAGCAGTACTTC
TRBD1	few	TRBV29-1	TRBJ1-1	CSVRQGDTEAFF	TGCAGCGTGCGACAGGGAGACACTGAAGCTTTCTTT
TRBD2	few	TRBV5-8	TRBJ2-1	CASSLSMTSGMGEQFF	TGTGCCAGCAGCTTGTCCATGACTAGCGGGATGGGCGAGCAGTTCTTC
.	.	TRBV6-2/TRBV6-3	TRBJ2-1	CASSYYVTKPSYNEQFF	TGTGCCAGCAGTTACTACGTAACCAAACCATCCTACAATGAGCAGTTCTTC
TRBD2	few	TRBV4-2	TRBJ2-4	CASKSGTKNIQYF	TGTGCCAGCAAAAGCGGGACCAAAAACATTCAGTACTTC
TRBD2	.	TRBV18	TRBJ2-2	CASSPRGLAGTGELFF	TGTGCCAGCTCACCAAGGGGACTAGCGGGCACCGGGGAGCTGTTTTTT
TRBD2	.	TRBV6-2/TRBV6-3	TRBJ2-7	CASSANGGYDEQYF	TGTGCCAGCAGTGCGAACGGGGGGTACGACGAGCAGTACTTC
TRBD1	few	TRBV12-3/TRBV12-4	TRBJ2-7	CASSLRQGAISYEQYF	TGTGCCAGCAGTTTACGCCAGGGGGCGATCTCCTACGAGCAGTACTTC
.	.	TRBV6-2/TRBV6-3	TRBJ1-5	CASSFVYPSQPQHF	TGTGCCAGCAGTTTCGTGTATCCAAGTCAGCCCCAGCATTTT
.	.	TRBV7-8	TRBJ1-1	CASSLVQGSLAFF	TGTGCCAGCAGCTTAGTGCAGGGCTCTCTAGCTTTCTTT
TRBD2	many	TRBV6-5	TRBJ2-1	CASSPTSGAHNEQFF	TGTGCCAGCAGTCCGACTAGCGGGGCCCACAATGAGCAGTTCTTC
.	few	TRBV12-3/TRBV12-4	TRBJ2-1	CASSLQMKQFF	TGTGCCAGCAGCCTACAGATGAAGCAGTTCTTC